The 8 T cell receptor beta chains in this list originate from one sample, sequenced in a study of blood T cell repertoires in COVID-19 (TCRdb year 2020). Libraries came from the immunoSEQ multiplex PCR assay. The clones in this table, taken by TCRdb from immuneACCESS, are in-frame only. Not every clone is retained; where verified, under half of the shortfall comes from an unresolved V gene, and the cause of the rest is unknown. In this sample the table shows more than 85,000 clones, just under 85% of which occur a single time. Clones ranked in the top ten supply over 9.5% of the sample. Sequencing was performed on peripheral blood. These TCRs come from a middle-aged man with active or convalescent COVID-19.

V and J are TRBV5-1 and TRBJ2-5; maybe TRBD2 (6 bases). Germline CDR1 reads SGHRS; CDR2 reads YFSETQ. CDR3 length: 15 amino acids. V was shortened by 1 base and J by 3 bases, with 13 bases between the two germline ends. The CDR3 spells CASSLTSRTEETQYF. CDR3 nucleotide sequence: TGCGCCAGCAGCTTGACTAGCCGCACCGAAGAGACCCAGTACTTC.

This clone was seen just once. The chain carries TRBV2 and TRBJ1-3; D unclear. This CDR3 has 14 residues. Germline V CDR1 and CDR2: SNHLY, FYNNEI. The V end was cut by 7 bases, the J end by 0 bases, with 10 bases between. The CDR3 sequence is CASNLLSSGNTIYF. The CDR3 DNA follows: TGTGCCAGCAATCTTCTGAGCTCTGGAAACACCATATATTTT.

This clone appeared a few times. The V and J genes are TRBV5-4 and TRBJ1-2; 8 nucleotides align to TRBD1. There are 16 residues in the CDR3. Germline CDR1 is SGHNT and CDR2 is YYREEE (reference sequence). The ends lost 3 bases at V and 2 bases at J; junction bases unmatched: 9. DNA of the CDR3: TGTGCCAGCAGCTCACCGGGACAGGAAAGGAACTATGGCTACACCTTC. Translated: CASSSPGQERNYGYTF.

The chain combines TRBV5-4 with TRBJ2-5; a weak D match, TRBD1 (6 bases). V was shortened by 3 bases and J by 2 bases, with 8 bases between the two germline ends. CDR3 length equals 13 residues. CDR1 is SGHNT and CDR2 is YYREEE in the germline V gene (reference sequence). Here the CDR3 DNA reads TGTGCCAGCAGCTACGGACAGCAAGAGACCCAGTACTTC. This codes for CASSYGQQETQYF.

This clone appeared a single time. V is TRBV6-4 and J is TRBJ2-3; 13 bases match TRBD2. Germline assignment: CDR1 MRHNA and CDR2 SNTAGT. CDR3 length equals 16 residues. The trim removed 3 bases at V and 1 base at J, leaving 1 base unmatched. DNA for the CDR3: TGTGCCAGCAGTGATGGACTAGCGGGAGGCACAGATACGCAGTATTTT. The encoded protein is CASSDGLAGGTDTQYF.

V usage is TRBV5-6 and J usage is TRBJ1-3; weak D call: TRBD1 (6 bases). Trimming removed 2 bases at V and 2 bases at J, with 14 bases between. The CDR3 consists of 16 residues. Per the germline V gene, CDR1 is SGHDT and CDR2 is YYEEEE. The CDR3 nucleotides are TGTGCCAGCAGCTTCGTGAGGGGACACGCTGGAAACACCATATATTTT. Its protein product is CASSFVRGHAGNTIYF.

The V call is TRBV29-1, the J call TRBJ2-3; 8 bases are shared with TRBD1. V lost 6 bases and J lost 3; bases outside the gene matches: 11. CDR3 size: 15 residues. CDR1 and CDR2 from the germline V gene are SQVTM and ANQGSEA. The CDR3 region has the DNA TGCAGCGTCCCGACTGGACAGGGTTGGACAGATACGCAGTATTTT. Its translation is CSVPTGQGWTDTQYF.

The chain joins TRBV19 to TRBJ1-1, with D tentatively TRBD1 (6 bases). CDR3 length equals 16 residues. In germline, CDR1 is LNHDA, CDR2 SQIVND (reference sequence). The V end lost 5 bases, the J end lost 2 bases, and 18 bases lay between the germline ends. The DNA for the CDR3 is TGTGCCAGTAGTGGGACATTCCCGGGGCAAAACACTGAAGCTTTCTTT. Protein product: CASSGTFPGQNTEAFF.